The source of this TCR beta chain is a study of OX40 agonist ivuxolimab in advanced cancers. Regarding the complete study: Ivuxolimab, which targeted the costimulatory receptor OX40 (CD134), was an agonistic, fully human IgG2 monoclonal antibody. Intravenous ivuxolimab was administered to patients every 2 weeks at six dose levels: 0.01, 0.1, 0.3, 1.5, 3 and 10 mg/kg. Partial responses occurred in three dose-escalation patients: two with cutaneous melanoma and one with hepatocellular carcinoma. The dose-escalation cohort was 80% to 90% male with a mean age of 60 years, ranging from roughly 23 to 80. Prior anti-PD-1, anti-PD-L1 or anti-CTLA-4 therapy was permitted, and checkpoint inhibitors had been received by roughly 42% of dose-escalation patients. Peripheral TCRbeta sequencing was intended to test whether TCR sequence diversity was altered and clonal T-cell expansion was caused by ivuxolimab. Among the roughly 52 dose-escalation patients, around 19 had hepatocellular carcinoma, roughly 15 melanoma, 9 renal cell carcinoma and 9 head and neck cancer. The paper covers the monotherapy dose-escalation part of the phase I ivuxolimab trial, which included N ≈ 57 patients.

The germline V gene yields ENHRY for CDR1 and SYGVKD for CDR2. Including cysteine and phenylalanine, the CDR3 has 14 amino acids. Just the 42-base CDR3 DNA is kept, in frame starting at base 1. V and J are trimmed by 11 bases and 6 bases, and the gene matches miss 13 bases of the junction. The trial excluded patients who had a history of autoimmune disease or who were on systemic immunosuppression. In every dose cohort, peripheral blood was drawn for TCR sequencing at baseline, cycle 4 day 1, and cycle 7 day 1. Samples came from an open-label, multicenter, first-in-human phase I dose-escalation trial of ivuxolimab. Adults with locally advanced or metastatic head and neck squamous cell, hepatocellular, melanoma or renal cell carcinoma were enrolled in the trial. Before TCR sequencing, CD4+ and CD8+ T cells were separately sorted from peripheral blood. Genomic DNA was extracted from sorted cells for sequencing of the TCRbeta CDR3 region. The immunoSEQ Assay was used to sequence the TCRbeta CDR3 regions. TCRdb's version of the immuneACCESS table is confined to in-frame rearrangements and falls short of the full clone set. An unresolved V gene accounts for under half of the shortfall where checked; the remainder is of unknown origin. This sample holds more than 70,000 clones; about four fifths were observed only once. Approximately 5.1% of the sample belongs to the ten largest clones.

The investigation overall reported the following: Clonal expansion of both CD4+ and CD8+ blood T cells was observed from baseline to week 6 at doses 0.1 to 3.0 mg/kg. After ivuxolimab, CD8+ T cells had more expanded clones than CD4+ T cells on average. Low levels of normalized T-cell clonal expansion were also shown by some nonresponding patients. In the 0.1-3.0 mg/kg groups, partial responders were among the patients with the lowest normalized peripheral clonal expansion, particularly in CD8+ T cells. Which antigens the clonally expanded peripheral T cells were specific for was not determined.

This clone was seen a few times. Its antigen is unknown. No clone much larger than this one lies a single base away; base qualities are absent. This specimen was CD4+ or CD8+ T cells sorted from blood, taken in a trial of the OX40 agonist ivuxolimab. This TCR came from an adult with an advanced solid tumor such as melanoma, head and neck, liver or kidney cancer. The rearranged chain carries TRBV10-3 and TRBJ2-3; TRBD1 lines up with 8 middle nucleotides. The DNA reads as follows: TGTGCCCTCCGCAGGGGGCCTGAAGGGGATACGCAGTATTTT. Translated, this gives CALRRGPEGDTQYF.